A single sample gave rise to the 18 T cell receptor beta chains below, sequenced in a study of identical twins. TCRdb reprocessed the 5' RACE reads with MiXCR, giving one entry per CDR3 protein. This sample has some 320,000 distinct CDR3 sequences, with 12% found just once. These data were likewise used in another study, on yellow fever vaccine responses in identical twins.

Sample: CD8+ T cells sorted from blood. All receptors derive from a woman between 18 and 30 years old in good health.

Ten or more counts support this clonotype. The chain carries TRBV5-1 and TRBJ2-3; 9 bases map to TRBD2. The germline V gene has CDR1 SGHRS and CDR2 YFSETQ. The trim removed 2 bases at V and 14 bases at J, leaving 18 bases unmatched. The CDR3 has 16 amino acids. The CDR3 spells CASSFLDSGGPLGLYF. CDR3 DNA sequence: TGCGCCAGCAGCTTCCTCGACAGCGGGGGGCCCCTCGGTTTGTATTTT.

This clonotype has just a few counts. This chain's CDR3 is CASSLPGGTKRRNEQFF. CDR3 DNA: TGTGCCAGCAGCTTACCCGGCGGGACCAAGCGACGCAATGAGCAGTTCTTC. This rearrangement joins TRBV11-2 to TRBJ2-1; maybe TRBD2 (6 bases). There are 17 residues in the CDR3. CDR1 and CDR2 (germline): SGHAT, FQNNGV. V was shortened by 2 bases and J by 6 bases, with 20 bases between the two germline ends.

This clonotype was seen a handful of times. The rearrangement uses TRBV6-5 and TRBJ2-2; D uncertain. The CDR3 totals 15 residues. The V end lost 4 bases, the J end lost 1 base, and 10 bases lay between the germline ends. Germline CDR1 MNHEY, CDR2 SVGAGI. CDR3 sequence (DNA): TGTGCCAGCAGTTCAGAAATCATGAACACCGGGGAGCTGTTTTTT. Its translation is CASSSEIMNTGELFF.

The V and J genes are TRBV12-3 or TRBV12-4 and TRBJ2-1; D is perhaps TRBD2 (5 bases). V shed 3 bases and J shed 3 bases, with 12 bases lying between them. The CDR3 has 15 amino acids. In DNA, the CDR3 is TGTGCCAGCAGTTTTTTAGCGACTGGCTACAATGAGCAGTTCTTC. Protein product: CASSFLATGYNEQFF.

The chain recombines TRBV14 with TRBJ2-1, with D possibly matching TRBD2 (5 bases). The CDR3 loop spans 16 amino acids. Per the germline V gene, CDR1 is SGHDN and CDR2 is FVKESK. V lost 3 bases to trimming and J lost 9 bases, with 21 bases between them. Here the CDR3 reads CASSHLLAAVGPEQFF. The CDR3 nucleotides read TGTGCCAGCAGCCACCTGCTAGCAGCTGTTGGTCCTGAGCAGTTCTTC.

This clonotype was seen a few times. The CDR3, as DNA: TGTGCCAGCAGCGTAGAGGGGACTAGCCTTGAGCAGTTCTTC. Translated: CASSVEGTSLEQFF. The chain carries TRBV9 and TRBJ2-1; 9 bases are a match to TRBD2. V lost 0 bases and J lost 9; bases outside the gene matches: 4. Germline V gene data show CDR1 as SGDLS and CDR2 as YYNGEE. There are 14 residues in the CDR3.

Only a few counts were recorded for this clonotype. The rearrangement joins TRBV2 to TRBJ2-7; TRBD1 matches 9 bases. The CDR3 length is 15 residues. J lost 2 bases, V lost 6 bases, and 8 bases had no gene match. Germline CDR1 and CDR2: SNHLY and FYNNEI. The DNA for the CDR3 is TGTGCCAGCAGAGCGGACAGGGGACAAACCTACGAGCAGTACGTC. This codes for CASRADRGQTYEQYV.

This chain joins TRBV15 and TRBJ1-2; D ambiguous. From germline, CDR1 is LNHNV and CDR2 YYDKDF (reference sequence). The length of the CDR3 is 15 residues. V gave up 0 bases and J gave up 0 bases, with 8 bases separating them. The CDR3 is CATSREGDPNYGYTF. CDR3 coding DNA: TGTGCCACCAGCAGAGAGGGAGACCCTAACTATGGCTACACCTTC.

This clonotype came up a few times. The CDR3 DNA follows: TGTGCCAGCCGGGTAACTAGCGGGGGGTACAATGAGCAGTTCTTC. Amino acid sequence: CASRVTSGGYNEQFF. The chain recombines TRBV19 with TRBJ2-1; 12 nucleotides agree with TRBD2. The CDR3 sequence is 15 residues long. The ends lost 9 bases at V and 4 bases at J; junction bases unmatched: 7. Germline-derived CDR1 and CDR2 are LNHDA and SQIVND (reference sequence).

The chain links TRBV29-1 to TRBJ2-1; 9 bases fit TRBD1. CDR3 length equals 14 residues. Germline-derived CDR1 and CDR2 are SQVTM and ANQGSEA. The trim removed 6 bases at V and 3 bases at J, leaving 6 bases unmatched. For the CDR3, the DNA is TGCAGCGTCACCGGGACAGGGCGCTACAATGAGCAGTTCTTC. This gives the protein CSVTGTGRYNEQFF.

Here the CDR3 reads CASSPQAGQGVLFYV. The CDR3 DNA reads TGTGCCAGCAGTCCCCAAGCGGGACAGGGGGTGCTCTTTTACGTC. The genes are TRBV28 and TRBJ2-7; 11 bases are a match to TRBD1. CDR1 and CDR2 (germline): MDHEN, SYDVKM. The CDR3 covers 15 residues. V gave up 5 bases and J gave up 13 bases; unmatched junction bases: 16.

This chain uses TRBV7-6 with TRBJ2-7; 13 bases match TRBD2. This CDR3 is 19 amino acids long. Germline-derived CDR1 and CDR2 are SGHVS and FNYEAQ. V gave up 2 bases and J gave up 2 bases; unmatched junction bases: 12. This CDR3 is CASSLKAGTSGVGTYEQYF. CDR3 coding DNA: TGTGCCAGCAGCTTAAAGGCCGGGACTAGCGGGGTGGGTACCTACGAGCAGTACTTC.

The chain links TRBV10-3 to TRBJ2-1; 8 bases map to TRBD2. CDR3 length: 17 amino acids. Germline V lookup: CDR1 ENHRY, CDR2 SYGVKD. V gave up 3 bases and J gave up 10 bases; unmatched junction bases: 17. CDR3 residues: CAISDGRVSPIIEEQFF. The DNA for the CDR3 is TGTGCCATCAGTGACGGGAGGGTATCCCCAATTATAGAGGAGCAGTTCTTC.

The genes are TRBV25-1 and TRBJ2-5; possibly TRBD1 for D (5 bases). The ends were cut back, 4 bases at V and 5 bases at J, with 14 bases in the middle. CDR1 is MGHDK, CDR2 SYGVNS, per germline. The length of the CDR3 is 14 residues. The CDR3 loop is CASSVDSHQETQYF. DNA for the CDR3: TGTGCCAGCAGTGTCGACAGTCATCAGGAGACCCAGTACTTC.

The chain has TRBV29-1 and TRBJ2-5; TRBD2 might be the D (7 bases). The CDR3 extends over 17 amino acids. Germline CDR1 SQVTM, CDR2 ANQGSEA. The germline V and J ends were trimmed by 3 bases and 4 bases, with 24 bases remaining between them. CDR3 protein: CSVDGGAFRTWAETQYF. CDR3 coding DNA: TGCAGCGTTGATGGGGGGGCCTTTAGGACTTGGGCAGAGACCCAGTACTTC. The variable domain in full, completed from reference TRBV29-1 and TRBJ2-5, reads SAVISQKPSRDICQRGTSLTIQCQVDSQVTMMFWYRQQPGQSLTLIATANQGSEATYESGFVIDKFPISRPNLTFSTLTVSNMSPEDSSIYLCSVDGGAFRTWAETQYFGPGTRLLVL.

This clonotype was seen at least ten times. This chain uses TRBV9 with TRBJ1-2; D not certain. CDR3 length: 13 residues. Looked up from germline, CDR1 is SGDLS and CDR2 is YYNGEE. V was clipped by 3 bases and J by 2 bases, with 8 bases between them. The CDR3 protein is CASSGLWNYGYTF. CDR3 sequence (DNA): TGTGCCAGCAGCGGGCTTTGGAACTATGGCTACACCTTC.

A few counts support this clonotype. V and J are TRBV4-1 and TRBJ2-5; D is perhaps TRBD1 (6 bases). In germline, CDR1 is MGHRA, CDR2 YSYEKL. With 4 bases removed from V and 0 bases from J, the gap between germline ends came to 18 bases. The CDR3 sequence is 17 residues long. CDR3 sequence reads: CASSLRGRGSYQETQYF. DNA of the CDR3: TGCGCCAGCAGCCTAAGGGGCAGGGGATCGTACCAAGAGACCCAGTACTTC.

The V call is TRBV11-2, the J call TRBJ1-1, with TRBD1 identical over 7 bases. After removal of 5 bases from V and 3 bases from J, the junction contained 9 bases not matched to a gene. Per the germline V gene, CDR1 is SGHAT and CDR2 is FQNNGV. This CDR3 contains 15 residues. CDR3 sequence: CASSIKQGSYTEAFF. The CDR3 DNA sequence: TGTGCCAGCAGCATAAAACAGGGGTCGTACACTGAAGCTTTCTTT.